These 13 T cell receptor beta chains were sequenced from one sample in a study of blood T cell repertoires in COVID-19 (dated by TCRdb to between 2020 and 2021). The library was produced with the immunoSEQ multiplex PCR assay. Here the immuneACCESS table is served through TCRdb, limited to in-frame sequences with V and J called. Missing clones are a known gap in these copies; in checked studies unresolved V genes cover under half, and the rest lacks a known reason. Counted in this sample were 230,000 or so clones; around 83% of them appeared once. About 2.3% of the sample is in the top ten clones. Sequences were obtained from peripheral blood. The receptors stem from a man in his forties who had recovered from COVID-19.

The chain is built from TRBV6-6 and TRBJ2-7; 7 bases agree with TRBD1. V shed 5 bases, J shed 4 bases, and the junction held 8 bases outside the gene matches. CDR3 length: 14 residues. From germline, CDR1 is MNHNY and CDR2 SVGAGI (reference sequence). The CDR3 DNA reads TGTGCCAGCAGTCCCCTGGGGACAGTTTACGAGCAGTACTTC. This encodes CASSPLGTVYEQYF.

The chain employs TRBV9 and TRBJ2-2; TRBD2 is a possible D gene (5 bases). V was pared by 2 bases and J by 3 bases, with 11 bases between. Per germline, CDR1 SGDLS and CDR2 YYNGEE. The CDR3 extends over 15 amino acids. In nucleotides, the CDR3 is TGTGCCAGCAGCGTGCGGGCGCTGGACACCGGGGAGCTGTTTTTT. Amino acids: CASSVRALDTGELFF.

The V call is TRBV2, the J call TRBJ1-3; D remains ambiguous. Trimming took 6 bases from V and 5 from J, leaving 14 bases between them. The germline CDR1 and CDR2 sequences are SNHLY and FYNNEI. This CDR3 spans 14 amino acids. CDR3: CASRDGGLRNTIYF. In nucleotides, the CDR3 is TGTGCCAGCAGAGATGGAGGGCTAAGAAACACCATATATTTT.

With respect to this clone: Distinct nucleotide sequences in the sample also encode this CDR3. V usage is TRBV18 and J usage is TRBJ1-2; D remains unclear. This CDR3 has 12 residues. V was clipped by 0 bases and J by 5 bases, with 4 bases between them. Germline V gene sequence: CDR1 KGHSH, CDR2 LQKENI. CDR3 in amino acids: CASSPPLYGYTF. For the CDR3, the DNA is TGTGCCAGCTCACCACCCCTATATGGCTACACCTTC.

The chain uses TRBV5-8 and TRBJ2-5; tentative D call: TRBD2 (8 bases). The CDR3 sequence is 15 residues long. Looked up from germline, CDR1 is SGHTS and CDR2 is YDEGEE. The V end lost 0 bases, the J end lost 7 bases, and 16 bases lay between the germline ends. The CDR3 protein is CASSLAGRGLGTQYF. For the CDR3, the DNA is TGTGCCAGCAGCTTGGCCGGGAGGGGGCTGGGGACCCAGTACTTC.

V is TRBV21-1 and J is TRBJ2-4; the DNA was not compared with TRBD2, the D call given in the table. TRBV21-1 is assigned pseudogene status. The CDR3 length is 15 residues. In nucleotides, the CDR3 is TGTGCCAGCAGCAAAGTAGCACCGACCGAAAACATTCAGTACTTC. This translates into CASSKVAPTENIQYF.

This chain joins TRBV27 and TRBJ2-7; a possible D gene is TRBD1 (6 bases). With 9 bases removed from V and 4 bases from J, the gap between germline ends came to 16 bases. This CDR3 comprises 13 residues. Germline assignment: CDR1 MNHEY and CDR2 SMNVEV (reference sequence). CDR3 DNA: TGTGCCAGTAGGCCGGACAGTCGGTACGAGCAGTACTTC. It specifies CASRPDSRYEQYF.

The V and J genes are TRBV11-2 and TRBJ1-3; weak D call: TRBD1 (5 bases). The germline V gene has CDR1 SGHAT and CDR2 FQNNGV. This CDR3 has 15 residues. The V and J ends lost 3 bases and 6 bases respectively, with 15 bases between them. The CDR3 DNA sequence: TGTGCCAGCAGCTTCCTGGGGCAAGGAGAAAACACCATATATTTT. It is translated as CASSFLGQGENTIYF.

The chain is built from TRBV12-3 or TRBV12-4 and TRBJ1-3, with D hard to call. The ends were cut back, 6 bases at V and 3 bases at J, with 6 bases in the middle. The CDR3 loop spans 12 amino acids. The CDR3 nucleotides read TGTGCCAGCAGAACGGGTGGAAACACCATATATTTT. This gives the protein CASRTGGNTIYF.

This rearrangement joins TRBV2 to TRBJ2-7; TRBD1 matches 9 bases. The CDR3 sequence is 14 residues long. The V and J ends lost 7 bases and 3 bases, in that order; junction bases with no gene match: 7. CDR1 is SNHLY, CDR2 FYNNEI, per germline. CDR3 DNA: TGTGCCAGCAAGTACCGGACAGGGGTCTACGAGCAGTACTTC. Translation gives CASKYRTGVYEQYF. Looking up the rest from reference TRBV2 and TRBJ2-7 gives the full variable domain: EPEVTQTPSHQVTQMGQEVILRCVPISNHLYFYWYRQILGQKVEFLVSFYNNEISEKSEIFDDQFSVERPDGSNFTLKIRSTKLEDSAMYFCASKYRTGVYEQYFGPGTRLTVT.

The V and J genes are TRBV19 and TRBJ1-2; D unclear. The CDR3 extends over 15 amino acids. V was pared by 2 bases and J by 4 bases, with 14 bases between. Germline-derived CDR1 and CDR2 are LNHDA and SQIVND (reference sequence). The CDR3 DNA follows: TGTGCCAGTAGTATAATCAGAGACACGAGCTATGGCTACACCTTC. Protein sequence: CASSIIRDTSYGYTF.

The chain carries TRBV6-2 or TRBV6-3 and TRBJ1-5; no clear D. The CDR3 runs to 13 residues. CDR1 and CDR2 (germline): MNHEY, SVGEGT. V was cut by 5 bases and J by 4 bases, with 9 bases left in between. The CDR3, as DNA: TGTGCCAGCAGTCACACAATTAATCAGCCCCAGCATTTT. Amino acids: CASSHTINQPQHF.

The chain links TRBV4-3 to TRBJ1-3; no definite D call. This CDR3 region has 20 residues. Germline assignment: CDR1 LGHNA and CDR2 YSLEER. Trimming stripped 4 bases from V and 0 bases from J, with 25 bases between. DNA for the CDR3: TGCGCCAGCAGCCGTATACTAGACACAACCGAGGCCAGCTCTGGAAACACCATATATTTT. Translation gives CASSRILDTTEASSGNTIYF.